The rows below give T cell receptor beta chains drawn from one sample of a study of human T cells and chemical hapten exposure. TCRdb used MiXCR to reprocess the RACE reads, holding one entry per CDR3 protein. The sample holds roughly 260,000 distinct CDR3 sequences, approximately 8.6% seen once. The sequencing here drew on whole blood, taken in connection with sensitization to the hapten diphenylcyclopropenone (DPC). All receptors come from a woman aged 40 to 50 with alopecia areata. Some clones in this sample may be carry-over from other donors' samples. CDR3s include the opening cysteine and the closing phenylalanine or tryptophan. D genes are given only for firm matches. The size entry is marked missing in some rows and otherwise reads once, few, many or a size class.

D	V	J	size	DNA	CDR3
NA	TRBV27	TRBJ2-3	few	TGTGCCAGCAGTTTAAAGATATCGAGCAGGGCCCTCACAGATACGCAGTATTTT	CASSLKISSRALTDTQYF
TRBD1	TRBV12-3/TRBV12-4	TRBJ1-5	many	TGTGCCAGCAGTTTAGAAGGGAATACAGGGGGAAATTTT	CASSLEGNTGGNF
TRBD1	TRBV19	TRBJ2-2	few	TGTGCCAGTAGTCCACAGGGGCTCCTAAACACCGGGGAGCTGTTTTTT	CASSPQGLLNTGELFF
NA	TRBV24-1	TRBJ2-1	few	TGTGCCACCAGTGATTTGACAGGCTACAATGAGCAGTTCTTC	CATSDLTGYNEQFF
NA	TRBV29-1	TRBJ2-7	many	TGCAGCGCCCGGGACGGCTACGAGCAGTACTTC	CSARDGYEQYF
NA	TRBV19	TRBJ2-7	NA	TGTGCCAGCCGACCTGGGGCGTTCTCCTACGAGCAGTACTTC	CASRPGAFSYEQYF
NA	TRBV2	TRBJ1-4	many	TGTGCCAGCCACGTCAGTCCCCAAACTGCAACTAATGAAAAACTGTTTTTT	CASHVSPQTATNEKLFF
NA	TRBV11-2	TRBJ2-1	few	TGTGCCAGCAGCTTAGGAGGGCCTCGGGGGCAGTTCTTC	CASSLGGPRGQFF
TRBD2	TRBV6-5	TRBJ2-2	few	TGTGCCAGCAGTTACTGGGCGGGAGAGACCGGGGAGCTGTTTTTT	CASSYWAGETGELFF
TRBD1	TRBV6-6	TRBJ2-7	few	TGTGCCAGCGGACGCCGGGACAGCTCCTACGAGCAGTACTTC	CASGRRDSSYEQYF
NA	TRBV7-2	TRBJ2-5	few	TGTGCCAGCAGCCCGCCGGAGGGCGTCCAAGAGACCCAGTACTTC	CASSPPEGVQETQYF
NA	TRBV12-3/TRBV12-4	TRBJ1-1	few	TGTGCCCGCAACAGGGAAAACACTGAAGCTTTCTTT	CARNRENTEAFF
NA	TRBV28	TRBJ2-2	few	TGTGCCAGCAGTTTAAGGGGCGGGGAGCTGTTTTTT	CASSLRGGELFF
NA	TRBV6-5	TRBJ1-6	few	TGTGCCAGCAGTTACTCCTGGAACGGGCCCGGAGCGGATTCACCCCTCCACTTT	CASSYSWNGPGADSPLHF
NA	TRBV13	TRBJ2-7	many	TGTGCCAGCAGCTACAGACCTGGGACGGCCGGTTACGAGCAGTACTTC	CASSYRPGTAGYEQYF
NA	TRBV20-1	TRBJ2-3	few	TGCAGTGCTAGGAACCCCAGTCACGCGGATACGCAGTATTTT	CSARNPSHADTQYF
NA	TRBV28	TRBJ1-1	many	TGTGCCAGCAGGAAGTCGGGGAACACTGAAGCTTTCTTT	CASRKSGNTEAFF
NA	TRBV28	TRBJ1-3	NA	TGTGCCAGCACCCCCTCGGTCTCCACTGGAAACACCATATATTTT	CASTPSVSTGNTIYF
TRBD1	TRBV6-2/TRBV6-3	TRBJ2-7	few	TGTGCCAGCAGTTACCCAGGACAGGGCCGCTACGAGCAGTACTTC	CASSYPGQGRYEQYF
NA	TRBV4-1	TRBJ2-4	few	TGCGCCAGCAGCCCCTTCAGTGGAGATGGGAGAAACATTCAGTACTTC	CASSPFSGDGRNIQYF
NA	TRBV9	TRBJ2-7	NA	TGTGCCAGCAGCGTAGCGCGGAATGGGTACGAGCAGTACTTC	CASSVARNGYEQYF
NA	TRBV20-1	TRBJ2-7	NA	TGCAGTGCTACAGTTTCATCGACTTCGGGCGAGCAGTACTTC	CSATVSSTSGEQYF
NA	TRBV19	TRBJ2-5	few	TGTGCCAGTAGTATCGGACGGTTTACCCAAGAGACCCAGTACTTC	CASSIGRFTQETQYF
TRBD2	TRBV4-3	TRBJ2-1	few	TGCGCCAGCAGCCGAAGGACCGGGACTAGCGATGAGCAGTTCTTC	CASSRRTGTSDEQFF
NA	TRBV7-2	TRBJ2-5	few	TGTGCCAGCAGCTTTCAAGGATTCCAAGAGACCCAGTACTTC	CASSFQGFQETQYF
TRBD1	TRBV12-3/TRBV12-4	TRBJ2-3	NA	TGTGCCAGCAGTTTAGGGGACAGGGATCGGGATACGCAGTATTTT	CASSLGDRDRDTQYF
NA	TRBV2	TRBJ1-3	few	TGTGCCAGCAGTGTGGGGGGAAGAACTGGAAACACCATATATTTT	CASSVGGRTGNTIYF
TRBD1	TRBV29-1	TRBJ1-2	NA	TGCAGCGTTGGGGACAGGGTCAACTATGGCTACACCTTC	CSVGDRVNYGYTF
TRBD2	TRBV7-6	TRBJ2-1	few	TGTGCCAGCAGCTTAGGGCCTAGCGGGGGAAATGAGCAGTTCTTC	CASSLGPSGGNEQFF
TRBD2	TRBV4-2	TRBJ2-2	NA	TGTGCCAGCAGCCAAGAAGTGGCGGGAGGTCGGGCACCCGGGGAGCTGTTTTTT	CASSQEVAGGRAPGELFF